The TCR beta chain described here comes from a study of T cell responses to AZD1222 COVID-19 vaccine. CDR3 length: 14 residues. V lost 7 bases and J lost 5, with 17 bases in between. The germline V gene encodes CDR1 LNHDA and CDR2 SQIVND (reference sequence). The repertoire was sequenced with immunoSEQ multiplex PCR; TCRdb's copy has only in-frame clones and lacks some. Of about 170,000 clones in the sample, roughly 89% are singletons; the top ten hold approximately 0.97%. This specimen consisted of peripheral blood, obtained 28 days after the second AZD1222 dose. The TCR originated in an adult who received the AZD1222 COVID-19 vaccine. The gene calls are TRBV19 and TRBJ1-1, with D unresolved. The CDR3 nucleotides read TGTGCCAGTACTACCGCCCGGTACGGGACTGAAGCTTTCTTT. Residues: CASTTARYGTEAFF.